These T cell receptor beta chains were read from a single sample in a study of PD-1 blockade in classical Hodgkin lymphoma. The assay was immunoSEQ multiplex PCR, and TCRdb's table has in-frame clones only and misses some. The data contain roughly 52,000 clones, around 86% of them singletons. Sample: peripheral blood mononuclear cells (PBMCs), taken before the fourth cycle of nivolumab. These receptors were collected from a human donor with classical Hodgkin lymphoma. The CDR3 runs from the conserved cysteine through the conserved F or W. A D gene is named only where the DNA matches it firmly. Not every row has a clone size; where given, it reads once, few, many or a size class.

cdr3_aa cdr3_nt d_call j_call clone_size v_call cdr3_length
CASSPPFDRGNNSPLHF TGCGCCAGCAGTCCACCCTTCGACAGGGGAAATAATTCACCCCTCCACTTT TRBD1 TRBJ1-6 . TRBV10-2 17
CASSALAGGGDEQYF TGTGCCAGCAGTGCTCTAGCGGGAGGTGGGGACGAGCAGTACTTC TRBD2 TRBJ2-7 . TRBV2 15
CAISGRTVGGGDTQYF TGTGCCATCAGTGGCCGGACAGTGGGTGGAGGAGATACGCAGTATTTT . TRBJ2-3 . TRBV10-3 16
CASSFRDSTYNEQFF TGTGCCAGCAGCTTCAGGGATTCAACTTACAATGAGCAGTTCTTC . TRBJ2-1 . TRBV7-6 15
CASSRNRANYGYTF TGTGCCAGTAGTAGGAACAGGGCTAACTATGGCTACACCTTC . TRBJ1-2 once TRBV19 14
CASTESGRADTQYF TGTGCCAGCACAGAGAGCGGGAGGGCGGATACGCAGTATTTT TRBD2 TRBJ2-3 . TRBV9 14
CASASWVQYF TGTGCCAGCGCTAGTTGGGTGCAGTACTTC . TRBJ2-5 . TRBV28 10
CASSRGQGVTEAFF TGTGCCAGCAGCAGGGGACAGGGTGTCACTGAAGCTTTCTTT TRBD1 TRBJ1-1 once TRBV11-3 14
CATREGGLAVQETQYF TGTGCCACCCGGGAGGGGGGCCTAGCGGTACAAGAGACCCAGTACTTC TRBD2 TRBJ2-5 . TRBV5-8 16
CASSPPGVADGYTF TGTGCCAGCAGTCCGCCAGGGGTGGCGGATGGCTACACCTTC . TRBJ1-2 . TRBV25-1 14
CASSLGSGTWNEQFF TGCGCCAGCAGCTTGGGTTCGGGGACTTGGAATGAGCAGTTCTTC . TRBJ2-1 . TRBV5-1 15
CASSPDGVWGGAFF TGTGCCAGCAGCCCGGACGGGGTGTGGGGGGGAGCTTTCTTT . TRBJ1-1 . TRBV5-6 14
CASSPIGTANYGYTF TGTGCCAGCAGCCCCATAGGGACAGCTAACTATGGCTACACCTTC TRBD1 TRBJ1-2 . TRBV11-2 15
CASSQDKSQGVPAGYTF TGCGCCAGCAGCCAAGATAAATCACAGGGGGTGCCTGCTGGCTACACCTTC TRBD1 TRBJ1-2 . TRBV4-1 17
CASSVTGTSEINEQFF TGTGCCAGTAGTGTCACCGGGACTAGCGAGATCAATGAGCAGTTCTTC TRBD2 TRBJ2-1 . TRBV19 16
CASSGGTGVTEAFF TGTGCCAGCAGCGGGGGGACAGGGGTGACTGAAGCTTTCTTT . TRBJ1-1 . TRBV21-1 14
CASSPGDSSTTQYF TGTGCCAGCAGCCCGGGGGACTCCTCGACGACCCAGTACTTC . TRBJ2-5 . TRBV11-2 14
CASSLGEGLSTDTQYF TGTGCCAGCAGCTTAGGGGAGGGACTGAGCACAGATACGCAGTATTTT TRBD2 TRBJ2-3 once TRBV7-2 16
CSVERASGSWETQYF TGCAGCGTTGAAAGGGCTAGCGGGAGCTGGGAGACCCAGTACTTC TRBD2 TRBJ2-5 . TRBV29-1 15
CASSQGGTSDETQYF TGCGCCAGCAGCCAAGGCGGGACTAGCGATGAGACCCAGTACTTC TRBD2 TRBJ2-5 once TRBV4-3 15
CASSLETGSSGANVLTF TGTGCCAGCAGCTTGGAAACGGGGAGCTCTGGGGCCAACGTCCTGACTTTC . TRBJ2-6 . TRBV5-6 17
CASSLGSLAGTQYF TGTGCCAGCAGCCTAGGGTCTCTAGCGGGGACCCAGTACTTC TRBD2 TRBJ2-5 once TRBV7-6 14
CASSVRLAGGSSTDTQYF TGCGCCAGCAGTGTGCGTCTAGCGGGGGGCTCTTCCACAGATACGCAGTATTTT TRBD2 TRBJ2-3 . TRBV10-2 18
CASSFWGNQEKLFF TGTGCCAGCAGTTTTTGGGGCAACCAAGAAAAACTGTTTTTT . TRBJ1-4 . TRBV27 14
CASSQGPGLYEQYF TGTGCCAGCAGCCAGGGCCCAGGGCTCTACGAGCAGTACTTC . TRBJ2-7 once TRBV11-2 14
CASPPGTSGSYEQYF TGTGCCAGCCCCCCCGGGACTAGCGGGAGTTACGAGCAGTACTTC TRBD2 TRBJ2-7 . TRBV28 15
CASSLVPGETQYF TGTGCCAGCAGTTTAGTTCCGGGAGAGACCCAGTACTTC . TRBJ2-5 . TRBV27 13
CASNAPRTGWLPTNEKLFF TGTGCCAGCAACGCTCCGAGGACAGGGTGGCTCCCAACTAATGAAAAACTGTTTTTT TRBD1 TRBJ1-4 . TRBV2 19
CASSMRRPGYEQYF TGTGCCAGTAGTATGAGGAGGCCTGGCTACGAGCAGTACTTC . TRBJ2-7 . TRBV19 14
CASSTHVRISPLHF TGTGCCAGCAGTACACATGTACGTATTTCACCCCTCCACTTT . TRBJ1-6 . TRBV28 14
CASSQTGTRAYEQYF TGTGCCAGCAGTCAAACCGGGACTAGGGCCTACGAGCAGTACTTC TRBD2 TRBJ2-7 once TRBV5-8 15
CATHSGVGTGELFF TGTGCCACCCACTCGGGAGTAGGAACCGGGGAGCTGTTTTTT . TRBJ2-2 few TRBV6-1 14
CASSMAPSQGRAKDTQYF TGTGCCAGTAGTATGGCCCCGTCCCAAGGGAGGGCCAAAGATACGCAGTATTTT TRBD2 TRBJ2-3 . TRBV19 18
CASSLVGNSYEQYF TGTGCCAGCAGCTTAGTCGGTAATTCATACGAGCAGTACTTC . TRBJ2-7 . TRBV7-2 14
CASSLAWEQYF TGTGCCAGCAGCTTAGCGTGGGAGCAGTACTTC . TRBJ2-7 . TRBV7-9 11
CSAWHNTEAFF TGCAGTGCTTGGCACAACACTGAAGCTTTCTTT . TRBJ1-1 . TRBV20-1 11
CASSTGPYEQYF TGTGCCAGCAGCACCGGACCTTACGAGCAGTACTTC . TRBJ2-7 . TRBV4-2 12
CASSQSETSGTGELFF TGCGCCAGCAGTCAATCCGAGACTAGCGGCACCGGGGAGCTGTTTTTT TRBD2 TRBJ2-2 . TRBV23-1 16
CASKPPSGRSTSYNEQFF TGTGCCAGCAAACCTCCTTCCGGGAGGTCTACCTCCTACAATGAGCAGTTCTTC TRBD2 TRBJ2-1 . TRBV2 18
CASSLAPKETQYF TGTGCCAGCAGCTTAGCGCCAAAAGAGACCCAGTACTTC . TRBJ2-5 . TRBV13 13
CASSLVYGYEQYF TGTGCCAGCAGCTTAGTCTATGGCTACGAGCAGTACTTC . TRBJ2-7 . TRBV7-2 13
CASSPSNSGGSTDTQYF TGTGCCAGCAGCCCCTCAAACTCCGGGGGTAGCACAGATACGCAGTATTTT . TRBJ2-3 . TRBV4-2 17
CASSLAFFSGANVLTF TGTGCCAGCAGCTTAGCATTCTTCTCTGGGGCCAACGTCCTGACTTTC . TRBJ2-6 . TRBV7-2 16
CASSSRDVNEQFF TGTGCCAGCAGCTCCAGGGATGTCAATGAGCAGTTCTTC . TRBJ2-1 . TRBV5-6 13
CASSSGLAETEETQYF TGTGCCAGCAGTTCCGGACTAGCGGAAACAGAAGAGACCCAGTACTTC TRBD2 TRBJ2-5 . TRBV28 16
CASSEIGGATGELFF TGTGCCAGCAGTGAAATTGGAGGTGCCACCGGGGAGCTGTTTTTT . TRBJ2-2 . TRBV6-4 15
CASSSGGAASGANVLTF TGTGCCAGCAGCTCAGGCGGGGCGGCCTCTGGGGCCAACGTCCTGACTTTC . TRBJ2-6 . TRBV11-3 17
CASSLPSWKPQHF TGTGCCAGCAGTTTACCCTCATGGAAGCCCCAGCATTTT . TRBJ1-5 . TRBV28 13